This entry lists 25 T cell receptor beta chains sequenced from one sample in a study of beta chain features in type 1 diabetes. The study, taken as a whole, reports: For Type 1 diabetes patients, all four CD4+ subsets carried TCRB CDR3s that were moderately but significantly shorter.

These receptors' targets are unknown. Every isolated RNA sample was fully reverse transcribed, so sequencing captured expressed TCRB transcripts. The method was immunoSEQ multiplex PCR; TCRdb's version includes in-frame clones alone and lacks a portion of them. The data show 35,000 to 45,000 clones, over 50% seen once. The specimen was Tregs from blood. These receptors were collected from a man under 40 with type 1 diabetes. Some clones in this sample may be carry-over from other donors' samples.

V and J are TRBV29-1 and TRBJ2-1; no firm D call. Germline V gives CDR1 SQVTM, CDR2 ANQGSEA. V was clipped by 3 bases and J by 12 bases, with 3 bases between them. This CDR3 contains 8 residues. The CDR3 region is CSVDGQFF. CDR3 nucleotide sequence: TGCAGCGTTGACGGGCAGTTCTTC.

The J gene is TRBJ1-1, the V gene TRBV7-9; D gene ambiguous. In germline, CDR1 is SEHNR, CDR2 FQNEAQ (reference sequence). The CDR3 is 15 amino acids. The V end lost 2 bases, the J end lost 4 bases, and 14 bases lay between the germline ends. The CDR3 region has the DNA TGTGCCAGCAGCTTATCCGCAGCGGGGAGCACTGAAGCTTTCTTT. Protein sequence: CASSLSAAGSTEAFF.

The chain links TRBV5-1 to TRBJ1-1; the D gene is possibly TRBD1 (6 bases). Trimming stripped 3 bases from V and 2 bases from J, with 11 bases between. The CDR3 consists of 14 residues. Germline CDR1 is SGHRS and CDR2 is YFSETQ. For the CDR3, the DNA is TGCGCCAGCAGCTCCTCGGACAGTAACACTGAAGCTTTCTTT. It encodes CASSSSDSNTEAFF.

The CDR3 DNA sequence: TGTGCCAGCAGTTCCATTCAGGGGGGCCGGGGGCATTCACCCCTCCACTTT. This codes for CASSSIQGGRGHSPLHF. The chain couples TRBV27 to TRBJ1-6; 7 bases are a match to TRBD1. The junction had 14 bases not matched to a gene; V was cut back by 4 bases and J by 8 bases. The CDR3 sequence is 17 residues long. The germline V gene encodes CDR1 MNHEY and CDR2 SMNVEV (reference sequence).

V usage is TRBV9 and J usage is TRBJ1-5; D call uncertain. This CDR3 spans 13 amino acids. Per the germline V gene, CDR1 is SGDLS and CDR2 is YYNGEE. V was cut by 0 bases and J by 12 bases, with 13 bases left in between. The CDR3 spells CASSVGPRELQHF. For the CDR3, the DNA is TGTGCCAGCAGCGTAGGCCCCCGTGAACTCCAGCATTTT.

V and J are TRBV6-5 and TRBJ2-5; D may be TRBD2 (6 bases). The length of the CDR3 is 16 residues. Between the trimmed V and J ends, which lost 0 bases and 5 bases, there was a span of 16 bases. The V gene's germline CDR1 is MNHEY and CDR2 SVGAGI. The CDR3 nucleotides read TGTGCCAGCAGTTACTCCCCGGACCGAGGGAGGGAGACCCAGTACTTC. It translates to CASSYSPDRGRETQYF.

V usage is TRBV5-4 and J usage is TRBJ1-2, with 7 bases identical to TRBD1. The J segment lost 4 bases and the V segment lost 4 bases, leaving 4 bases of the junction unmatched. Germline CDR1 is SGHNT and CDR2 is YYREEE (reference sequence). CDR3 length: 13 residues. The chain's CDR3 is CASSPGTAYGYTF. The DNA of the CDR3 is TGTGCCAGCAGCCCTGGGACAGCCTATGGCTACACCTTC.

The chain is built from TRBV5-1 and TRBJ2-1, with D perhaps TRBD2 (5 bases). Germline V gene lookup returns CDR1 SGHRS and CDR2 YFSETQ. This CDR3 has 13 amino acids. V was trimmed by 2 bases and J by 6 bases, leaving 9 bases between them. This chain's CDR3 is CASSLPGSNEQFF. The DNA for the CDR3 is TGCGCCAGCAGCTTACCGGGGAGCAATGAGCAGTTCTTC.

The chain recombines TRBV7-8 with TRBJ2-7; TRBD2 agrees at 7 bases. The J segment lost 1 base and the V segment lost 3 bases, leaving 6 bases of the junction unmatched. The CDR3 extends over 15 amino acids. Germline CDR1 and CDR2: SGHVS and FQNEAQ. CDR3 protein: CASSFLAGDSYEQYF. The CDR3 DNA sequence: TGTGCCAGCAGCTTTTTGGCGGGGGATTCCTACGAGCAGTACTTC. Full variable domain (remainder filled in from reference TRBV7-8 and TRBJ2-7): GAGVSQSPRYKVAKRGQDVALRCDPISGHVSLFWYQQALGQGPEFLTYFQNEAQLDKSGLPSDRFFAERPEGSVSTLKIQRTQQEDSAVYLCASSFLAGDSYEQYFGPGTRLTVT.

This clone was detected once. The V and J genes are TRBV18 and TRBJ1-1; possible D gene TRBD1, 5 bases. The CDR3 runs 16 residues. V was shortened by 7 bases and J by 0 bases, with 18 bases between the two germline ends. CDR1 KGHSH and CDR2 LQKENI come from the germline V gene. CDR3 residues: CASFPVRGSMNTEAFF. CDR3 nucleotides: TGTGCCAGCTTTCCAGTACGGGGGTCCATGAACACTGAAGCTTTCTTT.

The chain uses TRBV10-3 and TRBJ2-5; a weak D match, TRBD2 (6 bases). V lost 0 bases, J lost 4 bases, and 18 bases lay in between. Looked up from germline, CDR1 is ENHRY and CDR2 is SYGVKD. This CDR3 spans 17 amino acids. The CDR3 nucleotides read TGTGCCATCAGTGAGTCGAAACTCGCGGGGATCCTAGAGACCCAGTACTTC. It encodes CAISESKLAGILETQYF.

The V call is TRBV29-1, the J call TRBJ2-7, with 8 positions matching TRBD1. The CDR3 contains 12 residues. Trimming cost V 6 bases and J 3 bases; bases outside gene matches: 4. In germline, CDR1 is SQVTM, CDR2 ANQGSEA. In DNA form, the CDR3 reads TGCAGCGTCCTAACAGGGGGCTACGAGCAGTACTTC. The encoded protein is CSVLTGGYEQYF.

V gene TRBV27 combines with J gene TRBJ2-5, with TRBD2 matching over 15 bases. The germline CDR1 and CDR2 sequences are MNHEY and SMNVEV (reference sequence). The CDR3 is made up of 20 amino acids. V gave up 5 bases and J gave up 5 bases; unmatched junction bases: 18. The CDR3 protein is CASSELGLAGGGGRRETQYF. The CDR3 region has the DNA TGTGCCAGCAGTGAACTTGGACTAGCGGGGGGGGGAGGTCGACGTGAGACCCAGTACTTC.

V and J are TRBV18 and TRBJ2-2; D remains ambiguous. This CDR3 is 12 amino acids long. Germline CDR1 reads KGHSH; CDR2 reads LQKENI. Trimming stripped 2 bases from V and 6 bases from J, with 4 bases between. CDR3 amino acids: CASSPGPGELFF. The CDR3 DNA sequence: TGTGCCAGCTCACCAGGGCCCGGGGAGCTGTTTTTT.

The gene calls are TRBV5-8 and TRBJ2-3; no definite D call. The V gene's germline CDR1 is SGHTS and CDR2 YDEGEE. The CDR3 spans 13 residues. V was shortened by 5 bases and J by 8 bases, with 15 bases between the two germline ends. The DNA of the CDR3 is TGTGCCAGCAGTGCCACAGCCCCCGGTACGCAGTATTTT. Translating it yields CASSATAPGTQYF.

The chain links TRBV6-1 to TRBJ2-1, with D possibly TRBD1 on 6 matching bases. Germline assignment: CDR1 MNHNS and CDR2 SASEGT. V was pared by 4 bases and J by 4 bases, with 17 bases between. The CDR3 spans 16 residues. CDR3 coding DNA: TGTGCCAGCAGTGCCCAAGACAGGACAAGTTACAATGAGCAGTTCTTC. It translates to CASSAQDRTSYNEQFF.

V is TRBV7-8 and J is TRBJ2-7; 10 bases are shared with TRBD2. Looked up from germline, CDR1 is SGHVS and CDR2 is FQNEAQ. CDR3 length: 16 amino acids. Unmatched junction bases numbered 7, after V lost 4 bases and J lost 1 base. As DNA, the CDR3 is TGTGCCAGCAGCTCAAAATTAGCGGGGGGTTCCTACGAGCAGTACTTC. Encoded protein: CASSSKLAGGSYEQYF.

The CDR3 nucleotides read TGTGCCAGCAGCACGTGGGGACAGGGGAGGGGCGAGCAGTACTTC. Its translation: CASSTWGQGRGEQYF. This sequence joins TRBV5-4 and TRBJ2-7, with 10 bases matching TRBD1. This CDR3 has 15 residues. Germline V lookup: CDR1 SGHNT, CDR2 YYREEE (reference sequence). After removal of 4 bases from V and 6 bases from J, the junction contained 10 bases not matched to a gene.

The J gene is TRBJ1-2, the V gene TRBV18; D is unresolved. The CDR3 sequence is 13 residues long. Per the germline V gene, CDR1 is KGHSH and CDR2 is LQKENI. Trimming stripped 1 base from V and 4 bases from J, with 7 bases between. CDR3 DNA sequence: TGTGCCAGCTCACCACGATCAGGCTATGGCTACACCTTC. This encodes CASSPRSGYGYTF.

This clone was counted once. V and J are TRBV27 and TRBJ2-6; a possible D gene is TRBD2 (6 bases). The ends were cut back, 5 bases at V and 4 bases at J, with 24 bases in the middle. From germline, CDR1 is MNHEY and CDR2 SMNVEV (reference sequence). The CDR3 contains 19 residues. The CDR3 DNA is TGTGCCAGCAGTGTTAGGGCGGGACGGATACGCTCCGGGGCCAACGTCCTGACTTTC. Translation: CASSVRAGRIRSGANVLTF.

The chain carries TRBV2 and TRBJ1-2, with 7 nucleotides matching TRBD1. The CDR3 is 14 residues long. Looked up from germline, CDR1 is SNHLY and CDR2 is FYNNEI. V was clipped by 2 bases and J by 2 bases; unmatched bases: 2. The CDR3 DNA sequence: TGTGCCAGCAGTGAACAGGGGGTGAACTATGGCTACACCTTC. Protein sequence: CASSEQGVNYGYTF.

The chain is built from TRBV4-1 and TRBJ2-7; D is undetermined. The CDR3 is made up of 15 amino acids. CDR1 is MGHRA and CDR2 is YSYEKL in the germline V gene. Between the trimmed V and J ends, which lost 0 bases and 4 bases, there was a span of 13 bases. CDR3 nucleotides: TGCGCCAGCAGCCAAGAATGGCAGTATGCTTACGAGCAGTACTTC. As protein: CASSQEWQYAYEQYF.

This chain uses TRBV5-6 with TRBJ2-3, with D possibly matching TRBD2 (5 bases). V lost 3 bases, J lost 10 bases, and 15 bases lay in between. The CDR3 sequence is 13 residues long. The germline CDR1 and CDR2 sequences are SGHDT and YYEEEE. The chain's CDR3 is CASSSPGFQAQYF. The CDR3 DNA is TGTGCCAGCAGCTCCCCGGGGTTTCAGGCGCAGTATTTT.

There are a few counts of this clone. The rearrangement joins TRBV7-8 to TRBJ1-6, with 9 bases aligning to TRBD1. Looked up from germline, CDR1 is SGHVS and CDR2 is FQNEAQ. V lost 2 bases, J lost 7 bases, and 9 bases stayed unmatched. The CDR3 has 17 amino acids. The CDR3 loop reads CASSLITGGAGNSPLHF. For the CDR3, the DNA is TGTGCCAGCAGCTTAATCACAGGGGGCGCTGGCAATTCACCCCTCCACTTT. Looking up the rest from reference TRBV7-8 and TRBJ1-6 gives the full variable domain: GAGVSQSPRYKVAKRGQDVALRCDPISGHVSLFWYQQALGQGPEFLTYFQNEAQLDKSGLPSDRFFAERPEGSVSTLKIQRTQQEDSAVYLCASSLITGGAGNSPLHFGNGTRLTVT.

The gene calls are TRBV18 and TRBJ2-7; 13 bases map to TRBD2. Looked up from germline, CDR1 is KGHSH and CDR2 is LQKENI. Losses at the gene ends were 6 bases for V and 2 bases for J; bases not matched to a gene: 4. The CDR3 covers 15 residues. The CDR3 sequence is CASSPGLAGAYEQYF. In DNA, the CDR3 is TGTGCCAGCTCCCCCGGACTAGCGGGGGCCTACGAGCAGTACTTC.